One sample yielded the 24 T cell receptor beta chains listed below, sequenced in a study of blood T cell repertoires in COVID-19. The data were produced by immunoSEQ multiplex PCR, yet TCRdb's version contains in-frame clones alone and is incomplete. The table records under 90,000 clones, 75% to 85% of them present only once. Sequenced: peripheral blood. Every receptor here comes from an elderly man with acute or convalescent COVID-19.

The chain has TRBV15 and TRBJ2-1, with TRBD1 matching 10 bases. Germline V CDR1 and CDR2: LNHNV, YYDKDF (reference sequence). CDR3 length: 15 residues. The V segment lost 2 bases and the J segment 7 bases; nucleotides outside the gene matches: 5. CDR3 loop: CATSRSDRGFNEQFF. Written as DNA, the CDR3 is TGTGCCACCAGCAGATCGGACAGGGGGTTTAATGAGCAGTTCTTC.

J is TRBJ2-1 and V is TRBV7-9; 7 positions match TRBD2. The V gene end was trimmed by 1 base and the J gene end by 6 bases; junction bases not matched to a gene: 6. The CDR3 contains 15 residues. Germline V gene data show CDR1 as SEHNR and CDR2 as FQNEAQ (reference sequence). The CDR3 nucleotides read TGTGCCAGCAGCTTAGGAGACACGGGGGGCAATGAGCAGTTCTTC. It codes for CASSLGDTGGNEQFF.

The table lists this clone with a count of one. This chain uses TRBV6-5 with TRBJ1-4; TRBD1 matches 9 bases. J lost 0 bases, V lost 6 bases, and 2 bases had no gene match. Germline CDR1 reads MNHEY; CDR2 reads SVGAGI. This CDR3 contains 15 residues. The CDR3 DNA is TGTGCCAGCAGGAGGACAGGGGCAACTAATGAAAAACTGTTTTTT. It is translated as CASRRTGATNEKLFF.

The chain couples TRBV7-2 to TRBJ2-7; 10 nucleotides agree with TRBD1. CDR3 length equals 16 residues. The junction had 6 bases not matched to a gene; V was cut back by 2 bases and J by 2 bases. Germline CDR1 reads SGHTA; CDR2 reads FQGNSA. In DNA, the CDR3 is TGTGCCAGCAGCTTATATGGGACAGGGGACCCCTACGAGCAGTACTTC. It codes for CASSLYGTGDPYEQYF.

The CDR3 region is CASAFGGRDTGELFF. CDR3 bases: TGTGCCTCCGCCTTTGGGGGGAGGGATACCGGGGAGCTGTTTTTT. The chain links TRBV2 to TRBJ2-2; 7 bases align to TRBD2. The germline CDR1 and CDR2 sequences are SNHLY and FYNNEI. With V trimmed by 11 bases and J by 5 bases, 14 bases remained unmatched. This CDR3 is built from 15 residues.

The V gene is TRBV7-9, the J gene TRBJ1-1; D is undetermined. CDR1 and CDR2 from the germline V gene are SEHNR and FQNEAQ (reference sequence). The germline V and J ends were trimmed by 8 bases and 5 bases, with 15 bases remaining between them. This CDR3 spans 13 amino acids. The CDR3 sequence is CASEEPGRTEAFF. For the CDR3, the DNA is TGTGCCAGCGAAGAGCCGGGTCGGACTGAAGCTTTCTTT.

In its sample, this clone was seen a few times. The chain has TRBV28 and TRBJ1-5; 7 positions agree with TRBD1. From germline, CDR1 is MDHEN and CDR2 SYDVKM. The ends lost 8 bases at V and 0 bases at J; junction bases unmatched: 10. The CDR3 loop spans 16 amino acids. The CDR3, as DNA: TGTGCCAGCGGACTAAACAGGGGAGTTAGCAATCAGCCCCAGCATTTT. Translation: CASGLNRGVSNQPQHF.

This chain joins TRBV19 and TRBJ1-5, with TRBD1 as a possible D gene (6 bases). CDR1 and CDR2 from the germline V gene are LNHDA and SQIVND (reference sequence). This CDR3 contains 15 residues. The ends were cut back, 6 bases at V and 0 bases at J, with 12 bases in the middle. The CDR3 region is CASSLQGASNQPQHF. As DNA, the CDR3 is TGTGCCAGTAGCCTACAGGGAGCTAGCAATCAGCCCCAGCATTTT.

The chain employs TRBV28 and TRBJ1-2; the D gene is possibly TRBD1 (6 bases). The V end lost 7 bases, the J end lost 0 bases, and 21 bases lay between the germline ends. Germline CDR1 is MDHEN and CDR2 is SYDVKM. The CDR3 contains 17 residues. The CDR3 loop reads CASIKGGGAQANYGYTF. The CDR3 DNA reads TGTGCCAGCATCAAGGGGGGGGGCGCCCAAGCTAACTATGGCTACACCTTC.

The CDR3 DNA reads as TGCGCCAGCAGCCAAGAAGGACAGGGTCTCCTCAAGCAGTTCTTC. This translates into CASSQEGQGLLKQFF. The chain carries TRBV4-1 and TRBJ2-1; the match to TRBD1 covers 8 bases. CDR1 and CDR2 from the germline V gene are MGHRA and YSYEKL. This CDR3 spans 15 amino acids. Trimming removed 0 bases from V and 11 bases from J; junction bases left unmatched: 9.

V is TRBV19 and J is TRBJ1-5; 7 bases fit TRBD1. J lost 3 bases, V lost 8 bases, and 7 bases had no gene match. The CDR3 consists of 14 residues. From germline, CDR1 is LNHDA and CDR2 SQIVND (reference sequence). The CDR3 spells CASLAGQPNQPQHF. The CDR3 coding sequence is TGTGCCAGTCTTGCGGGACAGCCCAATCAGCCCCAGCATTTT.

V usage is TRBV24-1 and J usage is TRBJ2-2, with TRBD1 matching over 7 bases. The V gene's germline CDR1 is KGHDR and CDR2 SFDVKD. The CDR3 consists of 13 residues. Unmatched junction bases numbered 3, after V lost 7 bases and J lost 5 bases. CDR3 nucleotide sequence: TGTGCCACCAGACGACAGGGAACCGGGGAGCTGTTTTTT. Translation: CATRRQGTGELFF.

The CDR3 protein is CASSERGTTMGTDTQYF. The CDR3 DNA reads TGTGCCAGCAGTGAACGCGGGACTACAATGGGCACAGATACGCAGTATTTT. The rearrangement links TRBV6-1 to TRBJ2-3; 7 bases align to TRBD2. This CDR3 is 17 amino acids long. The J segment lost 1 base and the V segment lost 2 bases, leaving 9 bases of the junction unmatched. Germline V gene lookup returns CDR1 MNHNS and CDR2 SASEGT.

CDR3 sequence: CASSQDGQANQPQHF. The CDR3 DNA reads TGCGCCAGCAGCCAAGATGGGCAGGCTAATCAGCCCCAGCATTTT. The genes are TRBV4-1 and TRBJ1-5; D not resolved. In germline, CDR1 is MGHRA, CDR2 YSYEKL. CDR3 size: 15 residues. Trimming cost V 0 bases and J 4 bases, with 10 bases left between them.

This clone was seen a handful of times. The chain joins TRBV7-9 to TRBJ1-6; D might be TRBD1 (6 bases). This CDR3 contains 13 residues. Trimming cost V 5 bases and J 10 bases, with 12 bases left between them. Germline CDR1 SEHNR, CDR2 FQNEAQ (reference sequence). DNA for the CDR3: TGTGCCAGCAGCCCAGGGGCAGGGTCACCCCTCCACTTT. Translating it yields CASSPGAGSPLHF.

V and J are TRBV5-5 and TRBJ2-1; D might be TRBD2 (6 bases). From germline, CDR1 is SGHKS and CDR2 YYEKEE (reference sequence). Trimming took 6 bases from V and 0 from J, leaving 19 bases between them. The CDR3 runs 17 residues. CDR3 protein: CASNGRVQGLSYNEQFF. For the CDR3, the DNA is TGTGCCAGCAACGGCAGGGTTCAGGGACTCTCCTACAATGAGCAGTTCTTC.

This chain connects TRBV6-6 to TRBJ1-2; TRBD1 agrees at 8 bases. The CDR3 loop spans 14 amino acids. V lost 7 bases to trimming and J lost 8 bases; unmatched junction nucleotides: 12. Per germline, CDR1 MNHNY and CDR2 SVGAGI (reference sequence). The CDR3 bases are TGTGCCAGCACAGACAGGGGCCAAAAGCCCGGCTACACCTTC. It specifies CASTDRGQKPGYTF.

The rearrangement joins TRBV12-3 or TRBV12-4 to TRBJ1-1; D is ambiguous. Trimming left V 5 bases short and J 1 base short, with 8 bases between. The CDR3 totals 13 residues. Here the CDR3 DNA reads TGTGCCAGCAGTCTCCACTGGAACACTGAAGCTTTCTTT. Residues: CASSLHWNTEAFF.

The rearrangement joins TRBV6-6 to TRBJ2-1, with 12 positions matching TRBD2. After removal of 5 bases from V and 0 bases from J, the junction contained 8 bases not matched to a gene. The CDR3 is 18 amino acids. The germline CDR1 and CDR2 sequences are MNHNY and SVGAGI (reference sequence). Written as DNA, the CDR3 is TGTGCCAGCAGTCCGCTAGGACTAGCGGGGAGCTCCTACAATGAGCAGTTCTTC. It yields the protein CASSPLGLAGSSYNEQFF.

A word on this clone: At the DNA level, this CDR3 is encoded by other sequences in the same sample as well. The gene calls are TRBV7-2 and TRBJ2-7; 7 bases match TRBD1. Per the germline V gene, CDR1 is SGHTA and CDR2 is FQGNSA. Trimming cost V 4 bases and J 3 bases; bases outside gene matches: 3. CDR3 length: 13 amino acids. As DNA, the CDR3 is TGTGCCAGCAGCTCCAGGGACAGCTACGAGCAGTACTTC. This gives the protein CASSSRDSYEQYF.

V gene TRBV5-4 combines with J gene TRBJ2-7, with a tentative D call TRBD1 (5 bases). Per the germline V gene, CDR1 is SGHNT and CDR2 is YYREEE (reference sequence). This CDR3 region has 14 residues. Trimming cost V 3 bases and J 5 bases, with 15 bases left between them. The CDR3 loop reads CASSSTQVPNEQYF. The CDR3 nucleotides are TGTGCCAGCAGCTCAACACAGGTTCCTAACGAGCAGTACTTC.

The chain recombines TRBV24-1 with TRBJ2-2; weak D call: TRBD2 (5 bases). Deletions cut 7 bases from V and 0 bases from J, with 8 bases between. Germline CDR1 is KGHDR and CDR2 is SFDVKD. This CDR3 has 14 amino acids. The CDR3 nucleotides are TGTGCCACCAGCTACGGGGCGAACACCGGGGAGCTGTTTTTT. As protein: CATSYGANTGELFF.

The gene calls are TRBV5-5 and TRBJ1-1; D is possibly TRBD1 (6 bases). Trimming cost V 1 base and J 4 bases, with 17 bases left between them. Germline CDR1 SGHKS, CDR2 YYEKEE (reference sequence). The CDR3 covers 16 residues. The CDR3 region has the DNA TGTGCCAGCAGCTTGTGGGACATTAAGACGGGCACTGAAGCTTTCTTT. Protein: CASSLWDIKTGTEAFF.

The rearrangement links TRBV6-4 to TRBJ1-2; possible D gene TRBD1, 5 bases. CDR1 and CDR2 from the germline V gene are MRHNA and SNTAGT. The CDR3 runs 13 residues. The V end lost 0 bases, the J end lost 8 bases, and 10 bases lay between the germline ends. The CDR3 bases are TGTGCCAGCAGTGACTCAAGGGGAGGCGGCTACACCTTC. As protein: CASSDSRGGGYTF.